The TCR beta chain described here comes from a study of liver allograft versus peripheral blood T cells. Overall study: Comparative analysis was performed on T cell receptor repertoires from transplanted livers and from recipients' peripheral blood. Study-wide results and caveats: Repertoires of T cell receptors in liver allografts reportedly differed from peripheral blood repertoires.

The CDR3 sequence is 13 residues long. In germline, CDR1 is MNHEY, CDR2 SMNVEV (reference sequence). V was shortened by 6 bases and J by 4 bases, with 12 bases between the two germline ends. TCRdb redid the calling of the reads with MiXCR, one entry per CDR3 protein. The data show about 7,800 distinct CDR3 sequences, 17% seen once. By sample share, this clonotype is medium-sized. Its antigen remains unknown. The receptor comes from a human patient who had a liver transplant. The T cells may partly be graft donor cells. The gene calls are TRBV27 and TRBJ1-1; D not resolved. For the CDR3, the DNA is TGTGCCAGCAGGGTATCGGGTTTCACTGAAGCTTTCTTT. Its translation is CASRVSGFTEAFF.